This TCR beta chain appears in the sequencing data of a study of technical replicates of blood from a few donors. V shed 3 bases and J shed 3 bases, with 11 bases lying between them. Germline CDR1 KGHSH, CDR2 LQKENI. The CDR3 length is 14 residues. This clone was detected once. Produced via immunoSEQ multiplex PCR; TCRdb's table is partial and in-frame only. The data contain roughly 100,000 clones, 96% of them singletons. The chain combines TRBV18 with TRBJ1-1, with D perhaps matching TRBD1 (5 bases). The sequence was collected from a human donor in good health. Specimen: T cells isolated from PBMCs. CDR3 region: CASSPSGRHTEAFF. The CDR3 DNA sequence: TGTGCCAGCTCACCCTCAGGGAGGCACACTGAAGCTTTCTTT.